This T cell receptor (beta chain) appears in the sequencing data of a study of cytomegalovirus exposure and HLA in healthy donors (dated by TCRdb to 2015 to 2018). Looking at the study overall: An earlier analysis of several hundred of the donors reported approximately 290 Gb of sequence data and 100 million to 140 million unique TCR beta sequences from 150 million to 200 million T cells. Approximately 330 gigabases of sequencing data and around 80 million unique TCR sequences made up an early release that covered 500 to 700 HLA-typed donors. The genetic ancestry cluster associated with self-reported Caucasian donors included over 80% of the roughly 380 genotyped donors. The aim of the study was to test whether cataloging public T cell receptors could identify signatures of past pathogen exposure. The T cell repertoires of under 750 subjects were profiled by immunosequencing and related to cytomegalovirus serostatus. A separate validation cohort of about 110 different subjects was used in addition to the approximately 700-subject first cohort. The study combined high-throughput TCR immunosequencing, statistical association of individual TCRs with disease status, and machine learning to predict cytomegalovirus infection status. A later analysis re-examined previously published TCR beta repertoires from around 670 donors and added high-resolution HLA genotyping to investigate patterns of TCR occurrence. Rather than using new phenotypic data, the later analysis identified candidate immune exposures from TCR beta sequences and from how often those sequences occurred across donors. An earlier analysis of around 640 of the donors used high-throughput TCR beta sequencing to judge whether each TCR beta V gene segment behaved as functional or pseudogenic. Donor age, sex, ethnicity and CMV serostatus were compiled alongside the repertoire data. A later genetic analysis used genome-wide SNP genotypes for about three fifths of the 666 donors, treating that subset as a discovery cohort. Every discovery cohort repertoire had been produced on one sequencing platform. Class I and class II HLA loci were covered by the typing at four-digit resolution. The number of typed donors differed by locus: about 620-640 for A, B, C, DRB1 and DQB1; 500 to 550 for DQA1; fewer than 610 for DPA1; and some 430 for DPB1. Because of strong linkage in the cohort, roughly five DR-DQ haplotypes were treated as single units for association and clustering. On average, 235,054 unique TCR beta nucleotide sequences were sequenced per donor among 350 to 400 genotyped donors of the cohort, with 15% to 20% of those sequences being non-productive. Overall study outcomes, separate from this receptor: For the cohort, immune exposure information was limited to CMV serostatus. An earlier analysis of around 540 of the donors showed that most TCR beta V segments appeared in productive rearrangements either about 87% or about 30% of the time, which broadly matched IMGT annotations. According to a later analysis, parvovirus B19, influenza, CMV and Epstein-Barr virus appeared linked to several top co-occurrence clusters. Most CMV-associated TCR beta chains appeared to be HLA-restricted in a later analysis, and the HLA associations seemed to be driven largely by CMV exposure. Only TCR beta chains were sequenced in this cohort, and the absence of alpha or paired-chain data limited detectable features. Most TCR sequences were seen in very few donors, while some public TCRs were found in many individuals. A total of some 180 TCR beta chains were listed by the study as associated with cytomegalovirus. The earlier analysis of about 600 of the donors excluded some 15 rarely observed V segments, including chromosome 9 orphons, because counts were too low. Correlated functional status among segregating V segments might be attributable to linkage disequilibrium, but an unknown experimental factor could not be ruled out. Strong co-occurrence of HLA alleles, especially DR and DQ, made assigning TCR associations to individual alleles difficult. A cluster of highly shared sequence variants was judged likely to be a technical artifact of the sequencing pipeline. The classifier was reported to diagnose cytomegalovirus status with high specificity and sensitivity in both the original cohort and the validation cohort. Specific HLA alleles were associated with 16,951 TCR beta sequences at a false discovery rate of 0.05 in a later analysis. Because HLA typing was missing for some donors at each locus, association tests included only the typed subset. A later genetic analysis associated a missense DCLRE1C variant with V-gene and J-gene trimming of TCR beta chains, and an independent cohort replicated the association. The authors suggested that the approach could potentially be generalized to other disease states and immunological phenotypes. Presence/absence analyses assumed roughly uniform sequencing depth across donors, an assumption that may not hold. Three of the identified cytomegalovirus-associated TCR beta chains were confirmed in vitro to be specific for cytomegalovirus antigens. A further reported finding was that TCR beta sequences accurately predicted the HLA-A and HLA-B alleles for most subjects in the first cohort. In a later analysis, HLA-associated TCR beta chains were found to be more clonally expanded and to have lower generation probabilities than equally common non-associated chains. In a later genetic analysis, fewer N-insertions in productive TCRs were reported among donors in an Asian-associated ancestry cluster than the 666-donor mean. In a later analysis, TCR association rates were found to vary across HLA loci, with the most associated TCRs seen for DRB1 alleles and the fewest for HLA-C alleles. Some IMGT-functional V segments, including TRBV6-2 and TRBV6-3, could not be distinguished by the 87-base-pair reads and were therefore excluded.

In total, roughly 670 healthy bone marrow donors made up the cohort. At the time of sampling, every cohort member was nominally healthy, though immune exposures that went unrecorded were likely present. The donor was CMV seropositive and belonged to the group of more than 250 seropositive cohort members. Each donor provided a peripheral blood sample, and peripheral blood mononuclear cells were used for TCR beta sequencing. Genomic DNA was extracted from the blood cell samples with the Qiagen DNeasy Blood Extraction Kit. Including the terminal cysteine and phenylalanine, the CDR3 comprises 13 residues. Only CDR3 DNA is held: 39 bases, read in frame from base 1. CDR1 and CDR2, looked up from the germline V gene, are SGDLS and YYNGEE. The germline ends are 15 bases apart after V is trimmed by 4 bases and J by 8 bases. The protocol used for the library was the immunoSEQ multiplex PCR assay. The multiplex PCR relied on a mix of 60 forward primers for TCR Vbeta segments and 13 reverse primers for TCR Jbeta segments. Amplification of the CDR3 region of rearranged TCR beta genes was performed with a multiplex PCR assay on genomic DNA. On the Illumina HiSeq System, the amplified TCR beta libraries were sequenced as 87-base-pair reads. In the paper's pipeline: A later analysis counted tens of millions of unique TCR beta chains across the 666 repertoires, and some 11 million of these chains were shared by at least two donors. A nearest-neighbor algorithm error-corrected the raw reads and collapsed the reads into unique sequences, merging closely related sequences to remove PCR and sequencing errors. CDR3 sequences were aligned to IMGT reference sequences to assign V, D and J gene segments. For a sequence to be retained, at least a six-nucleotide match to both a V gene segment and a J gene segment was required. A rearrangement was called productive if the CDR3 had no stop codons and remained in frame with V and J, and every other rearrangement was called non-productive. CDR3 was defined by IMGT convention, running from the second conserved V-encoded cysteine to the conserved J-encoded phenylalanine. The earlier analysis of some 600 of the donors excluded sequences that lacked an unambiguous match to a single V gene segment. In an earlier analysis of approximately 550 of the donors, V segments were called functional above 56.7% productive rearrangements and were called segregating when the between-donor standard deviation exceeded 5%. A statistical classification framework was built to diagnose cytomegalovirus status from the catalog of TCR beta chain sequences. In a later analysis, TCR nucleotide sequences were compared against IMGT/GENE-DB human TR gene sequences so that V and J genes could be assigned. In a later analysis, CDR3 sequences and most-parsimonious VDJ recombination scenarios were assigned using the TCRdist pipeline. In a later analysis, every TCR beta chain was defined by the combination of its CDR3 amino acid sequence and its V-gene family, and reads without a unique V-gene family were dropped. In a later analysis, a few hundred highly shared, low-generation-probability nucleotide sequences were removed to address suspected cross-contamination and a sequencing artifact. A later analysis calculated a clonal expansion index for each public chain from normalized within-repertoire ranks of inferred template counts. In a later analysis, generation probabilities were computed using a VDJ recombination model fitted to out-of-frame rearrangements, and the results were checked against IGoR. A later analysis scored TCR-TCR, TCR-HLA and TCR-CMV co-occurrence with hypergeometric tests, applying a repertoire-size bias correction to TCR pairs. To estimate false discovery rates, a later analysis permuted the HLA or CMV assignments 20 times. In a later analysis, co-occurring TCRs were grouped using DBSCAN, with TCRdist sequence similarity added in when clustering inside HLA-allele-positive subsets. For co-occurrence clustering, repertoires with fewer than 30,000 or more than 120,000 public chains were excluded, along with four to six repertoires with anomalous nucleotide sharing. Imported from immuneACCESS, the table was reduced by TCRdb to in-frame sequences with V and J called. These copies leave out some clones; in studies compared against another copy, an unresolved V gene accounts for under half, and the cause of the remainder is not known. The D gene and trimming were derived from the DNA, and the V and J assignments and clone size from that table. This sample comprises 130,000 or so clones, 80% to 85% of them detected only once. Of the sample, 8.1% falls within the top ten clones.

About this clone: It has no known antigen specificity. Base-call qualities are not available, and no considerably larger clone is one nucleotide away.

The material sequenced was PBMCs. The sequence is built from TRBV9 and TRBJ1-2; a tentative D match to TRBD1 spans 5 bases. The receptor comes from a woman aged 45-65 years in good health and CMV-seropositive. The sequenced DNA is TGTGCCAGCAGCCAGGGAACACTCTTCGGCTACACCTTC. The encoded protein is CASSQGTLFGYTF.